This T cell receptor (beta chain) was recovered during a study of PD-1 blockade in mismatch repair-deficient tumors (dated by TCRdb to the late 2010s). For context, the study as a whole: Between late 2013 and 2016, the trial enrolled some 86 consecutive patients with more than 10 mismatch repair-deficient cancer types, every one of whom had been previously treated and was progressing. Deep sequencing of TCR CDR3 regions was used to track tumor-associated T cell clones in peripheral blood of patients responding to PD-1 blockade.

For every enrolled patient, mismatch repair deficiency was confirmed by either polymerase chain reaction or immunohistochemistry. TCR sequencing was carried out for three patients who responded to pembrolizumab therapy. In the phase II trial, pembrolizumab PD-1 blockade was tested prospectively in advanced mismatch repair-deficient cancers, no matter which tissue of origin the cancers came from. Peripheral blood T cell samples were serially collected before and at multiple times after PD-1 blockade was started. Blood sampling time points were reported as weeks after the first dose of pembrolizumab. The method behind the library was the immunoSEQ multiplex PCR assay. This is the immuneACCESS table as TCRdb keeps it, with only in-frame sequences that have V and J called. A part of the clones is gone; compared with another copy, unresolved V genes explain less than half, and the rest is unexplained. Across this sample there are some 100,000 clones, with approximately 83% seen only once. Jointly, the top ten make up approximately 6.5% of the sample.

General conclusions and limits of the study: Clones residing in the tumor, which were often undetectable in blood before treatment, expanded quickly after pembrolizumab and then contracted, generally before radiologic responses.

The CDR3 sequence holds 14 residues, the cysteine and phenylalanine included. Only the CDR3 region is kept as DNA, spanning 42 bases read in frame from base 1. Between the V and J ends, shortened by 2 bases and 4 bases respectively, the junction contains 9 bases. The germline V gene encodes CDR1 SGHAT and CDR2 FQDESV (reference sequence). A remark on this clone: There is no known antigen for this receptor. Base qualities were left out, and no much larger clone turns up one base away.

This receptor was obtained from an adult with mismatch repair-deficient cancer. The rearranged segments are TRBV11-1 and TRBJ2-1; the D gene is possibly TRBD2, with 5 bases matching. Sequencing was performed on peripheral blood, taken about eight months after starting pembrolizumab. The CDR3 corresponds to CASSLLTSYNEQFF. The sequenced DNA: TGTGCCAGCAGCTTACTTACTAGTTACAATGAGCAGTTCTTC.